This T cell receptor beta chain appears in the sequencing data of a study of siplizumab effects on memory and regulatory T cells. Points from the study as a whole: It seemed that naive T cells were more diverse than memory cells and were major contributors to the alloresponse. Sequences below about 10^-5 frequency were poorly captured. As a result, only a minor fraction of alloreactive clones mapped to unstimulated subsets.

Germline V CDR1 and CDR2: SGHTA, FQGTGA. Deletions cut 6 bases from V and 9 bases from J, with 12 bases between. There are 12 residues in the CDR3. Of note for this clone: No antigen is known for it.

TCR templates, roughly 10^5 per sample, were assayed. TCRdb's table, derived via immunoSEQ multiplex PCR, lists solely in-frame clones and lacks some. The sample comprises 57,000 or so clones, 93% of which are singletons, and around 40% rests with the top ten. This chain uses TRBV7-3 with TRBJ2-1; D may be TRBD1 (6 bases). Sequencing input: CD8+ T cells sorted from blood. The origin of this receptor is a human donor in good health. DNA for the CDR3: TGTGCCAGCAGTTTGGACAGTCGTGAGCAGTTCTTC. Translation gives CASSLDSREQFF.